These T cell receptor beta chains were read from a single sample in a study of blood T cell repertoires in COVID-19. Clones were sequenced by immunoSEQ multiplex PCR, and TCRdb holds only the in-frame ones, with some missing. The repertoire holds roughly 42,000 clones, with 80% to 90% as singletons. Sequenced sample: peripheral blood. These TCRs come from a human donor in a cohort sampled during active COVID-19. CDR3s include the opening cysteine and the closing phenylalanine or tryptophan. The size of a clone is reported for some rows only, either as once, few or many, or as a class for expanded clones.

V gene: TRBV13; clone size: .; J gene: TRBJ2-3; CDR3 protein: CASSLGDLGLAGEGYGTDTQYF
V gene: TRBV27; clone size: .; J gene: TRBJ1-1; CDR3 protein: CASSPRDRGTEAFF
V gene: TRBV10-1; clone size: .; J gene: TRBJ2-5; CDR3 protein: CASSESQAGDQETQYF
V gene: TRBV2; clone size: .; J gene: TRBJ2-7; CDR3 protein: CASSGLSYEQYF
V gene: TRBV7-7; clone size: .; J gene: TRBJ2-7; CDR3 protein: CASSPQAALPYEQYF
V gene: TRBV21-1; clone size: .; J gene: TRBJ2-7; CDR3 protein: CASSKEVTGSCEQYF
V gene: TRBV12-5; clone size: once; J gene: TRBJ2-3; CDR3 protein: CASAPGREADTQYF
V gene: TRBV30; clone size: .; J gene: TRBJ2-7; CDR3 protein: CAWSPGSLRWIYEQYF
V gene: TRBV6-6; clone size: .; J gene: TRBJ2-5; CDR3 protein: CASSSLETQYF
V gene: TRBV24-1; clone size: .; J gene: TRBJ2-5; CDR3 protein: CATSDPGQGASETQYF
V gene: TRBV7-6; clone size: .; J gene: TRBJ2-2; CDR3 protein: CASSLGLVRGTGELFF
V gene: TRBV2; clone size: .; J gene: TRBJ1-2; CDR3 protein: CASSEDRAFYGYTF
V gene: TRBV11-2; clone size: .; J gene: TRBJ1-6; CDR3 protein: CASREVDYNSPLHF
V gene: TRBV9; clone size: .; J gene: TRBJ1-3; CDR3 protein: CASSAGGGNTIYF
V gene: TRBV6-2/TRBV6-3; clone size: .; J gene: TRBJ2-1; CDR3 protein: CASSYSWSEGFF
V gene: TRBV3-1/TRBV3-2; clone size: .; J gene: TRBJ1-3; CDR3 protein: CASSQKSSGNTIYF
V gene: TRBV4-2; clone size: .; J gene: TRBJ2-7; CDR3 protein: CASSPGQNVWGQYF
V gene: TRBV27; clone size: .; J gene: TRBJ2-7; CDR3 protein: CASSLMTGGAYEQYF
V gene: TRBV3-1/TRBV3-2; clone size: .; J gene: TRBJ1-6; CDR3 protein: CANSGTGDSPLHF
V gene: TRBV18; clone size: .; J gene: TRBJ1-1; CDR3 protein: CASSPQWKRAEAFF
V gene: TRBV15; clone size: once; J gene: TRBJ1-6; CDR3 protein: CATSTRTGASPLHF
V gene: TRBV7-9; clone size: .; J gene: TRBJ1-1; CDR3 protein: CASRPVGGTNTEAFF
V gene: TRBV11-2; clone size: .; J gene: TRBJ2-1; CDR3 protein: CASSLASSSDNEQFF
V gene: TRBV27; clone size: .; J gene: TRBJ2-5; CDR3 protein: CASSLRGNGEQGHQETQYF
V gene: TRBV4-3; clone size: .; J gene: TRBJ2-3; CDR3 protein: CASSQRAGSGDTQYF
V gene: TRBV5-4; clone size: .; J gene: TRBJ2-3; CDR3 protein: CASSQDRRTDTQYF
V gene: TRBV15; clone size: .; J gene: TRBJ1-5; CDR3 protein: CATSLGTASNQPQHF
V gene: TRBV5-1; clone size: .; J gene: TRBJ2-3; CDR3 protein: CASSFLPGGRTDTQYF
V gene: TRBV9; clone size: .; J gene: TRBJ2-1; CDR3 protein: CASSVASGRGNEQFF
V gene: TRBV6-5; clone size: .; J gene: TRBJ2-1; CDR3 protein: CASSRTSVAINEQFF
V gene: TRBV2; clone size: .; J gene: TRBJ2-7; CDR3 protein: CASSEAGGRAYEQYF
V gene: TRBV2; clone size: .; J gene: TRBJ1-2; CDR3 protein: CASSKGQGNHGYTF
V gene: TRBV10-1; clone size: few; J gene: TRBJ1-5; CDR3 protein: CASSAGLNQPQHF
V gene: TRBV6-1; clone size: .; J gene: TRBJ2-3; CDR3 protein: CASSEGGQLPTRTQYF
V gene: TRBV27; clone size: .; J gene: TRBJ1-5; CDR3 protein: CASSSRPLRQGVSGGQPQHF
V gene: TRBV9; clone size: once; J gene: TRBJ2-3; CDR3 protein: CASSVDGRLAGGGTDTQYF
V gene: TRBV30; clone size: .; J gene: TRBJ2-6; CDR3 protein: CAWRVLGRTGANVLTF
V gene: TRBV5-1; clone size: .; J gene: TRBJ1-5; CDR3 protein: CASSHTTGSNQPQHF
V gene: TRBV10-1; clone size: .; J gene: TRBJ2-4; CDR3 protein: CASSDGTSGPHF
V gene: TRBV3-1/TRBV3-2; clone size: .; J gene: TRBJ1-1; CDR3 protein: CASSLIQGDTEAFF
V gene: TRBV6-5; clone size: .; J gene: TRBJ2-7; CDR3 protein: CASRLGQGYSYEQYF
V gene: TRBV7-9; clone size: .; J gene: TRBJ1-1; CDR3 protein: CASTPGVVTEAFF
V gene: TRBV5-1; clone size: .; J gene: TRBJ2-4; CDR3 protein: CASSTGTANIQYF
V gene: TRBV6-5; clone size: .; J gene: TRBJ2-1; CDR3 protein: CASGGTSGYNEQFF